This paragraph covers one T cell receptor beta chain sequence. Its cognate antigen is unknown. The data originate from a study of Ad26.COV2.S vaccination and SARS-CoV-2 variants. Study-wide results and limits: The breadth of spike-specific CD8+ and CD4+ T cell responses after vaccination was reportedly substantial.

Treatment noted: around 19 received Ad26.COV2.S at low or high dose, single or two shots; about 5 received placebo; per-sample allocation not given. The investigators took samples on day 63 after the first vaccine or placebo injection. The CDR3 is 14 amino acids. CDR1 is SGHNT, CDR2 YYREEE, per germline (reference sequence). J gave up 2 bases and V 7 bases, and 8 bases lay outside the gene matches. Repertoires were generated with immunoSEQ multiplex PCR, while TCRdb's copy carries only in-frame clones and drops some. Of roughly 500,000 clones listed, roughly 89% are singletons. The chain is built from TRBV5-4 and TRBJ2-7; 8 bases fit TRBD1. The TCR comes from a person between 18 and 65 years old who received the Ad26.COV2.S COVID-19 vaccine or a placebo. The source was peripheral blood, collected in a trial of Ad26.COV2.S vaccine versus placebo. The CDR3 loop reads CASGSGQVPYEQYF. Written as DNA, the CDR3 is TGTGCCAGCGGTTCGGGACAGGTCCCCTACGAGCAGTACTTC.